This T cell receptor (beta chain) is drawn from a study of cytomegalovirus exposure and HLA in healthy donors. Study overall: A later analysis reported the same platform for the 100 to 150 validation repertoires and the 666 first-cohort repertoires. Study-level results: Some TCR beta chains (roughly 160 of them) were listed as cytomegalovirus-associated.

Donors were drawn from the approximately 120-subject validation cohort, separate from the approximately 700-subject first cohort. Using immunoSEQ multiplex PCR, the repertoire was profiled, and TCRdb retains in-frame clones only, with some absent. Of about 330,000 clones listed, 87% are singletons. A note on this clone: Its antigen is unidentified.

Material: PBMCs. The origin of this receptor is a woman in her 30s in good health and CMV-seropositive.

The DNA of the CDR3 is TGCAGCGTTGAGACCGGGACAGGGTCGACTGAAGCTTTCTTT. It codes for CSVETGTGSTEAFF. The chain uses TRBV29-1 and TRBJ1-1; 9 bases map to TRBD1. This CDR3 region has 14 residues. V was clipped by 3 bases and J by 5 bases; unmatched bases: 7. Germline V gene sequence: CDR1 SQVTM, CDR2 ANQGSEA.